This T cell receptor (beta chain) was sequenced during a study of T cells in Graves' hyperthyroidism and ophthalmopathy. General observations from the study: Ophthalmopathy stood apart from stable hyperthyroidism in a 13 V-J model.

Regions amplified from RNA transcripts were the TCR beta CDR3 regions. The HTBI primer set served for first-round RT-PCR of the TCR CDR3. TCRdb re-analysed the multiplex PCR reads in MiXCR, keeping a single row per CDR3 protein. The table lists some 770,000 distinct CDR3 sequences, roughly 15% of them singletons. Germline loops: CDR1 ENHRY, CDR2 SYGVKD. The CDR3 has 17 amino acids. A few counts support this clonotype. Its antigen is not known. One end of the junction is discordant with germline, which a read error may explain. Disease duration under 2 months; hyperthyroidism patients were aged 18 to 65.

The chain couples TRBV10-3 to TRBJ2-2, with TRBD2 identical over 10 bases. The TCR originated in a man aged 18-30 years with Graves' hyperthyroidism. What was sequenced was blood. The CDR3 nucleotides are TGTGCCATCAGCGACGTAGCGGGAGGAATGAGGACCGGGGAACTGTTTTTT. It codes for CAISDVAGGMRTGELFF.